A selection of T cell receptor beta chains follows, all from one sample in a study of response to subunit inactivated influenza vaccine. MiXCR, run by TCRdb on the RT-PCR reads, gives a single entry per CDR3 protein. Among fewer than 700,000 distinct CDR3 sequences, 10% to 15% were seen once, and the ten largest hold around 12%. The sequencing used PBMCs from blood, collected 35 to 45 days after vaccination. Receptors originate from a man aged 45-65 years who received an inactivated influenza vaccine. Both conserved end residues are part of each CDR3. A D gene is named only where the DNA matches it firmly. For some rows the clone size is stated as once, few or many, or as a class when expanded; others skip it.

D gene	V gene	clone size	J gene	CDR3 protein	CDR3 DNA
-	TRBV7-3	many	TRBJ2-3	CASSLTGEGDTQYF	TGTGCCAGCAGCTTAACTGGGGAAGGGGATACGCAGTATTTT
-	TRBV5-1	many	TRBJ2-3	CASSFADRTDTQYF	TGCGCCAGCAGCTTCGCGGACCGCACAGATACGCAGTATTTT
-	TRBV12-3/TRBV12-4	-	TRBJ2-5	CASSSRAIQETQYF	TGTGCCAGCAGTTCCAGGGCGATACAAGAGACCCAGTACTTC
TRBD2	TRBV11-2	many	TRBJ2-1	CASSSLAGTYNEQFF	TGTGCCAGCAGCTCCTTAGCGGGGACCTACAATGAGCAGTTCTTC
TRBD1	TRBV20-1	few	TRBJ1-5	CSAAGTGGLPQHF	TGCAGTGCCGCCGGGACAGGGGGATTGCCCCAGCATTTT
-	TRBV5-6	-	TRBJ2-2	CASKVTPQAGELFF	TGTGCCAGCAAGGTCACTCCGCAGGCCGGGGAGCTGTTTTTT
-	TRBV28	-	TRBJ2-2	CASRTGTRNTGELFF	TGTGCCAGCAGGACGGGGACCAGGAACACCGGGGAGCTGTTTTTT
TRBD2	TRBV27	-	TRBJ2-6	CASIRTGLAGFLPGANVLTF	TGTGCCAGCATTCGGACGGGACTAGCGGGATTTCTACCTGGGGCCAACGTCCTGACTTTC
-	TRBV7-9	many	TRBJ2-1	CASSPLDEQFF	TGTGCCAGCAGTCCATTAGATGAGCAGTTCTTC
TRBD2	TRBV20-1	-	TRBJ2-3	CSASGTSTTDTQYF	TGCAGTGCTAGTGGGACTAGTACCACAGATACGCAGTATTTT
-	TRBV7-2	few	TRBJ2-7	CASSPTGVQETEQYF	TGTGCCAGCAGCCCAACGGGCGTACAGGAAACGGAGCAGTACTTC
-	TRBV9	many	TRBJ2-1	CASSVAASEAYNEQFF	TGTGCCAGCAGCGTAGCAGCTAGCGAAGCCTACAATGAGCAGTTCTTC
-	TRBV7-6	many	TRBJ1-1	CASSLALGVAEAFF	TGTGCCAGCAGCTTAGCGCTGGGGGTGGCTGAAGCTTTCTTT
-	TRBV20-1	-	TRBJ1-2	CSAGATGNYGYTF	TGCAGTGCTGGAGCGACAGGAAACTATGGCTACACCTTC
TRBD2	TRBV9	-	TRBJ2-2	CASSRTSLNTGELFF	TGTGCCAGCAGCAGGACTAGCCTGAACACCGGGGAGCTGTTTTTT
-	TRBV2	-	TRBJ1-1	CASSEVTARNTEAFF	TGTGCCAGCAGTGAAGTGACAGCTAGGAACACTGAAGCTTTCTTT
-	TRBV21-1	few	TRBJ2-5	CASRESGQASQETQYF	TGTGCCAGCAGGGAAAGTGGACAGGCGTCGCAAGAGACCCAGTACTTC
TRBD2	TRBV15	-	TRBJ2-1	CATSRDWGLSYNEQFF	TGTGCCACCAGCAGAGATTGGGGACTATCCTACAATGAGCAGTTCTTC
TRBD1	TRBV3-1	-	TRBJ1-3	CASSHDREFGNTIYF	TGTGCCAGCAGCCACGACAGGGAGTTTGGAAACACCATATATTTT